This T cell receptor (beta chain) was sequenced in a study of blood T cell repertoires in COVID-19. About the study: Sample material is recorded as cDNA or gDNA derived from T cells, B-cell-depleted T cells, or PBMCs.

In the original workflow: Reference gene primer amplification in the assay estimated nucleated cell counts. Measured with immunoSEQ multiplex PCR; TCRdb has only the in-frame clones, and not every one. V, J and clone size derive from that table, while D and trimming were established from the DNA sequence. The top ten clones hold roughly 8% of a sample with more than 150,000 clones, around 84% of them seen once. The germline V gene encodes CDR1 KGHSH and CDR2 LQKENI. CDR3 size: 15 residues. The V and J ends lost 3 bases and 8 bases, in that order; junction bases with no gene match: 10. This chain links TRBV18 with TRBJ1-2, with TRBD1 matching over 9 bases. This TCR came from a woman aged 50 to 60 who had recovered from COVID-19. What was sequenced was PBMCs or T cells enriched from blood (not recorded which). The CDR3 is CASSPLPGQGDGYTF. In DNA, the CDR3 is TGTGCCAGCTCACCGTTACCGGGACAGGGCGACGGCTACACCTTC.